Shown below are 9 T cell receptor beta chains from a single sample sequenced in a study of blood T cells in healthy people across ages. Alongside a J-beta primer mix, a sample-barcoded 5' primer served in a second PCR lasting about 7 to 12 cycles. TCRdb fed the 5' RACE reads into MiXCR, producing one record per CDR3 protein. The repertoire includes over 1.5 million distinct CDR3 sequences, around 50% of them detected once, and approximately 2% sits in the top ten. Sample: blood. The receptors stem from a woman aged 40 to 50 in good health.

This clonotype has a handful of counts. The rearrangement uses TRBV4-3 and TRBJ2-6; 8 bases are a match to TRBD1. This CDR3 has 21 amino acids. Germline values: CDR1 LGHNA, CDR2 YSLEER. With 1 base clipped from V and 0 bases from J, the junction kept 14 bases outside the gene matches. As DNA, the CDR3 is TGCGCCAGCAGCCAAGGAACGGGGACAGGCGTAGGGCTCTCTGGGGCCAACGTCCTGACTTTC. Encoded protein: CASSQGTGTGVGLSGANVLTF.

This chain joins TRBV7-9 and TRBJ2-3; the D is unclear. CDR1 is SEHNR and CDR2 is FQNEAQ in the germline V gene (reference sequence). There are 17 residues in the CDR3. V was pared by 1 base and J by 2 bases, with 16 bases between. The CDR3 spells CASSLVLVRKDTDTQYF. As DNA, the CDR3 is TGTGCCAGCAGCTTAGTACTCGTTCGGAAAGACACAGATACGCAGTATTTT.

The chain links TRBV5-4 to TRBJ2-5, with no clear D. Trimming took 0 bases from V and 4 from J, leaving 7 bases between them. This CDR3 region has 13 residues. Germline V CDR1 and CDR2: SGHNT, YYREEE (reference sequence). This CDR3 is CASSLDMAETQYF. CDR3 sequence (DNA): TGTGCCAGCAGCTTGGATATGGCAGAGACCCAGTACTTC. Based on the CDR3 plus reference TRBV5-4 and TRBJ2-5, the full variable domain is ETGVTQSPTHLIKTRGQQVTLRCSSQSGHNTVSWYQQALGQGPQFIFQYYREEENGRGNFPPRFSGLQFPNYSSELNVNALELDDSALYLCASSLDMAETQYFGPGTRLLVL.

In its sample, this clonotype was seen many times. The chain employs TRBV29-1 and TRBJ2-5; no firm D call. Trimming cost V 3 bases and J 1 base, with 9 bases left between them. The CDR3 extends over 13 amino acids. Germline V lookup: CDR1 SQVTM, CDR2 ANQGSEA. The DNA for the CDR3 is TGCAGCGTTGACCGCAGGCTCCAAGAGACCCAGTACTTC. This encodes CSVDRRLQETQYF.

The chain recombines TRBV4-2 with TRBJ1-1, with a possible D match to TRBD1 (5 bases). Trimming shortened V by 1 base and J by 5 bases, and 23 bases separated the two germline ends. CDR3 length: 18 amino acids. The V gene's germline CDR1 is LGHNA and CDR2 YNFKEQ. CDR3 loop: CASSQGLTRGRGWTEAFF. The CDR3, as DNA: TGTGCCAGCAGCCAAGGTCTCACCAGAGGGAGGGGTTGGACTGAAGCTTTCTTT.

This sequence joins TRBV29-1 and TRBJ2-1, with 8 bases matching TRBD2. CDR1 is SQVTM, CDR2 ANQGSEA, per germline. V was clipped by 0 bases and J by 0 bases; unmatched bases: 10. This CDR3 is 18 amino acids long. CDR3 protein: CSVEDRSLAAFSYNEQFF. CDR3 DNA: TGCAGCGTTGAAGATAGGTCACTAGCGGCGTTCTCCTACAATGAGCAGTTCTTC.

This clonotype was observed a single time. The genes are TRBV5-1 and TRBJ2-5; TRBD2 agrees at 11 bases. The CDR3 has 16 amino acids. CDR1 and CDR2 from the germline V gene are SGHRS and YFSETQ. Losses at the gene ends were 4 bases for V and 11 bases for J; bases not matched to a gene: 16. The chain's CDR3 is CASSLTSGASHDEQYF. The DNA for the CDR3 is TGCGCCAGCAGCCTGACTAGCGGGGCAAGTCATGATGAGCAGTACTTC.

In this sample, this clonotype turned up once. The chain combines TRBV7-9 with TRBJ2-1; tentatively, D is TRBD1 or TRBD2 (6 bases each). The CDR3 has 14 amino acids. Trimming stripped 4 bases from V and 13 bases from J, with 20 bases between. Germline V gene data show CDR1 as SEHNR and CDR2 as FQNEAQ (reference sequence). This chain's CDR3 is CASSSGGHQETQFF. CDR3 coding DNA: TGTGCCAGCAGCTCTGGGGGGCACCAAGAGACCCAGTTCTTC.

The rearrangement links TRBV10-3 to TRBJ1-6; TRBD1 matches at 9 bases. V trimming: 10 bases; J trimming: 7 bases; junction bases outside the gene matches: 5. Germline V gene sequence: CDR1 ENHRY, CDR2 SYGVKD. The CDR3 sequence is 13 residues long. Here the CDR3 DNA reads TGTGCCACAAGGACAGGGGAAAATTCACCCCTCCACTTT. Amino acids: CATRTGENSPLHF.